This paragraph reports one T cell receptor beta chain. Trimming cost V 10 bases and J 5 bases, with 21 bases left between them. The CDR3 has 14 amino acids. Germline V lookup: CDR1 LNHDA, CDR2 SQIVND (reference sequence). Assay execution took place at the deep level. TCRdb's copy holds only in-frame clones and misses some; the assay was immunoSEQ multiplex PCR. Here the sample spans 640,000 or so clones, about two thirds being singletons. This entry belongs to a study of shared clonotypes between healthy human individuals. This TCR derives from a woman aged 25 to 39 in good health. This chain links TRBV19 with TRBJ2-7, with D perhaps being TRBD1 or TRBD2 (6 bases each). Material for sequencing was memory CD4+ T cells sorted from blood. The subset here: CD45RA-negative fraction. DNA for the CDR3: TGTGCCACCAGGGGAGGCCGGGGATTGCACGAGCAGTACTTC. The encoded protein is CATRGGRGLHEQYF.